The 21 T cell receptor beta chains given below trace back to one sample, sequenced in a study of identical twins. One entry per CDR3 protein, called by TCRdb with MiXCR from the 5' RACE reads. The profile shows around 650,000 distinct CDR3 sequences, about 7.1% of them singletons. The same sample was also used in a study of yellow fever vaccine responses in identical twins.

The sample taken for sequencing was PBMCs. The receptor set was obtained from a woman between 18 and 29 years old in good health.

The chain is built from TRBV28 and TRBJ1-2; the D gene is possibly TRBD1 (5 bases). Germline CDR1 MDHEN, CDR2 SYDVKM. This CDR3 has 14 residues. Trimming pared 2 bases from V and 4 bases from J, leaving 11 bases between. CDR3 sequence: CASSLRLGRYGYTF. CDR3 nucleotide sequence: TGTGCCAGCAGTTTAAGGTTGGGGCGCTATGGCTACACCTTC.

This clonotype was picked up a small number of times. The chain has TRBV6-1 and TRBJ2-5; 9 bases line up with TRBD2. The ends lost 6 bases at V and 3 bases at J; junction bases unmatched: 2. CDR1 and CDR2 from the germline V gene are MNHNS and SASEGT. The CDR3 is 13 residues long. The CDR3 DNA reads as TGTGCCAGCAGCTGGACTAGCGAAGAGACCCAGTACTTC. Translated, it gives CASSWTSEETQYF.

CDR3 protein: CSARGNAPGQGFSWNEQFF. Here the CDR3 DNA reads TGCAGTGCTAGAGGAAATGCGCCGGGACAGGGTTTCTCTTGGAATGAGCAGTTCTTC. The chain uses TRBV20-1 and TRBJ2-1; 9 bases align to TRBD1. Germline loops: CDR1 DFQATT, CDR2 SNEGSKA (reference sequence). There are 19 residues in the CDR3. With 1 base clipped from V and 7 bases from J, the junction kept 20 bases outside the gene matches.

This clonotype was observed a handful of times. V usage is TRBV7-9 and J usage is TRBJ2-3; the D gene is possibly TRBD1 (6 bases). V was cut by 5 bases and J by 3 bases, with 18 bases left in between. The CDR3 is made up of 16 amino acids. The V gene's germline CDR1 is SEHNR and CDR2 FQNEAQ (reference sequence). CDR3 DNA: TGTGCCAGCAGCATCAGGGGCGGACTTCTTACAGATACGCAGTATTTT. Translated: CASSIRGGLLTDTQYF.

The sample holds many counts of this clonotype. The rearrangement joins TRBV12-3 or TRBV12-4 to TRBJ2-1; weak D call: TRBD1 (5 bases). V was cut by 2 bases and J by 3 bases, with 14 bases left in between. The CDR3 runs to 16 residues. The CDR3 reads CASSLIWGAVYNEQFF. The CDR3 region has the DNA TGTGCCAGCAGTTTAATATGGGGCGCAGTCTACAATGAGCAGTTCTTC.

This clonotype has more than one count but fewer than ten. The V gene is TRBV15, the J gene TRBJ2-6; D gene unclear. Trimming cost V 1 base and J 2 bases, with 6 bases left between them. CDR3 length: 15 amino acids. Germline V gives CDR1 LNHNV, CDR2 YYDKDF (reference sequence). This CDR3 is CATSRGRPGANVLTF. CDR3 nucleotides: TGTGCCACCAGCAGAGGGCGGCCTGGGGCCAACGTCCTGACTTTC.

This clonotype was counted a few times. The CDR3 region is CASSQEALGGTEAFF. CDR3 DNA: TGTGCCAGCAGCCAAGAGGCCCTCGGGGGCACTGAAGCTTTCTTT. The J gene is TRBJ1-1, the V gene TRBV3-1; TRBD1 might be the D (5 bases). Germline CDR1 reads LGHDT; CDR2 reads YNNKEL (reference sequence). The V gene lost 0 bases and the J gene lost 4 bases, with 12 bases spanning the gap. This CDR3 has 15 amino acids.

This clonotype was recorded at least ten times. The chain carries TRBV12-3 or TRBV12-4 and TRBJ1-3; no definite D call. There are 14 residues in the CDR3. With 3 bases removed from V and 2 bases from J, the gap between germline ends came to 8 bases. The CDR3 region is CASSFRTTGNTIYF. DNA of the CDR3: TGTGCCAGCAGTTTCAGGACCACTGGAAACACCATATATTTT.

This clonotype was seen only a few times. The rearrangement joins TRBV5-1 to TRBJ2-5; D ambiguous. V shed 4 bases and J shed 2 bases, with 12 bases lying between them. CDR3 size: 14 residues. CDR1 is SGHRS, CDR2 YFSETQ, per germline. The CDR3 bases are TGCGCCAGCAGCCCCGAACCCCAGCAAGAGACCCAGTACTTC. Amino acid sequence: CASSPEPQQETQYF.

This clonotype was seen just once. One base away lies a much larger clone, so this may be a sequencing read error. The J gene is TRBJ2-3, the V gene TRBV12-3 or TRBV12-4; D perhaps matches TRBD1 (6 bases). CDR3 length: 16 residues. V was shortened by 11 bases and J by 0 bases, with 21 bases between the two germline ends. This CDR3 is CAGRRGAGASTDTQYF. CDR3 DNA sequence: TGTGCCGGCCGCCGAGGGGCAGGGGCTAGCACAGATACGCAGTATTTT.

This clonotype appeared many times. The chain has TRBV5-1 and TRBJ1-1; 7 nucleotides align to TRBD1. The CDR3 is 15 residues long. Per the germline V gene, CDR1 is SGHRS and CDR2 is YFSETQ. Trimming at V came to 1 base and at J to 2 bases, leaving 5 bases not matched to a gene. CDR3 nucleotide sequence: TGCGCCAGCAGCTTGCCTACAGGGGCCAACACTGAAGCTTTCTTT. This gives the protein CASSLPTGANTEAFF. The full variable domain, with the rest looked up from reference TRBV5-1 and TRBJ1-1, is KAGVTQTPRYLIKTRGQQVTLSCSPISGHRSVSWYQQTPGQGLQFLFEYFSETQRNKGNFPGRFSGRQFSNSRSEMNVSTLELGDSALYLCASSLPTGANTEAFFGQGTRLTVV.

The table lists this clonotype with many counts. The V and J genes are TRBV5-1 and TRBJ2-1, with TRBD2 as a possible D gene (5 bases). This CDR3 contains 14 residues. Trimming removed 0 bases at V and 7 bases at J, with 11 bases between. The germline CDR1 and CDR2 sequences are SGHRS and YFSETQ. CDR3 region: CASSLGLRANEQFF. The CDR3 DNA is TGCGCCAGCAGCTTGGGACTAAGGGCAAATGAGCAGTTCTTC. Supplemented by reference TRBV5-1 and TRBJ2-1, the full variable domain reads KAGVTQTPRYLIKTRGQQVTLSCSPISGHRSVSWYQQTPGQGLQFLFEYFSETQRNKGNFPGRFSGRQFSNSRSEMNVSTLELGDSALYLCASSLGLRANEQFFGPGTRLTVL.

This clonotype was seen at least ten times. The chain has TRBV4-1 and TRBJ1-1; D may be TRBD1 (5 bases). This CDR3 region has 13 residues. Germline loops: CDR1 MGHRA, CDR2 YSYEKL. V lost 4 bases and J 2 bases, leaving 8 bases between the germline ends. The DNA of the CDR3 is TGCGCCAGCAGCCCCAGGGATAACACTGAAGCTTTCTTT. Translating it yields CASSPRDNTEAFF.

This clonotype was seen a handful of times. The chain employs TRBV28 and TRBJ2-5; 7 bases are a match to TRBD2. The CDR3 consists of 16 residues. The germline gives CDR1 MDHEN, CDR2 SYDVKM. The ends lost 2 bases at V and 7 bases at J; junction bases unmatched: 13. The CDR3 DNA reads TGTGCCAGCAGTTTAGGTGGCGGGGGAGGATATTTGACCCAGTACTTC. It codes for CASSLGGGGGYLTQYF.

This clonotype was observed a few times. The genes are TRBV24-1 and TRBJ2-1; possible D gene TRBD2, 6 bases. The CDR3 has 14 amino acids. CDR1 is KGHDR and CDR2 is SFDVKD in the germline V gene. V lost 4 bases to trimming and J lost 8 bases, with 14 bases between them. The CDR3: CATSDSWDSYEQFF. CDR3 in DNA: TGTGCCACCAGTGACTCCTGGGACTCGTATGAGCAGTTCTTC.

In regard to this clonotype: The junction and the germline gene differ at one end; a read error may be behind it. The chain employs TRBV11-2 and TRBJ2-5; 10 bases agree with TRBD2. Germline-derived CDR1 and CDR2 are SGHAT and FQNNGV. The CDR3 runs 16 residues. The CDR3 DNA reads TGTGCCAACAGCTCCCCTAGCGGGGGAACGAAAGAGACCCAGTACTTC. This sequence encodes CANSSPSGGTKETQYF.

There are many counts of this clonotype. This chain connects TRBV28 to TRBJ1-4; 7 nucleotides align to TRBD1. V trimming: 5 bases; J trimming: 1 base; junction bases outside the gene matches: 7. Germline loops: CDR1 MDHEN, CDR2 SYDVKM. This CDR3 region has 16 residues. The CDR3 here is CASSLNNRGTNEKLFF. The CDR3 DNA follows: TGTGCCAGCAGTCTAAATAACAGGGGAACTAATGAAAAACTGTTTTTT.

This clonotype has a count of ten or more. The rearrangement joins TRBV5-5 to TRBJ1-5, with D possibly matching TRBD1 (5 bases). CDR3 size: 15 residues. CDR1 is SGHKS and CDR2 is YYEKEE in the germline V gene (reference sequence). V lost 2 bases and J lost 2, with 11 bases in between. Written as DNA, the CDR3 is TGTGCCAGCAGCTTAAGGGACCAGGGCAATCAGCCCCAGCATTTT. Protein: CASSLRDQGNQPQHF.

This chain joins TRBV3-1 and TRBJ2-6; weak D call: TRBD1 (5 bases). The length of the CDR3 is 18 residues. Germline V gives CDR1 LGHDT, CDR2 YNNKEL (reference sequence). With 0 bases removed from V and 0 bases from J, the gap between germline ends came to 12 bases. CDR3 region: CASSQERARASGANVLTF. CDR3 in DNA: TGTGCCAGCAGCCAAGAACGGGCCAGGGCCTCTGGGGCCAACGTCCTGACTTTC.

This clonotype was recorded many times. The chain couples TRBV9 to TRBJ2-3; 8 bases match TRBD2. V dropped 0 bases and J dropped 3; count of bases not matched to a gene: 9. The CDR3 covers 17 residues. Germline assignment: CDR1 SGDLS and CDR2 YYNGEE. CDR3 DNA: TGTGCCAGCAGCGTAGCTACGGGACTAGAGGTGACAGATACGCAGTATTTT. Encoded protein: CASSVATGLEVTDTQYF.

This clonotype was found a few times. The rearrangement joins TRBV5-1 to TRBJ2-5; TRBD2 agrees at 7 bases. V dropped 4 bases and J dropped 2; count of bases not matched to a gene: 11. This CDR3 spans 16 amino acids. Germline values: CDR1 SGHRS, CDR2 YFSETQ. In DNA, the CDR3 is TGCGCCAGCAGCCCAAGACTAGGGAGGGGTCAAGAGACCCAGTACTTC. It translates to CASSPRLGRGQETQYF.